The source of this TCR beta chain is a study of blood T cells in healthy people across ages. The V and J ends lost 3 bases and 4 bases respectively, with 13 bases between them. The CDR3 has 14 amino acids. Per germline, CDR1 SGHNT and CDR2 YYREEE (reference sequence). Regarding this clonotype: Its specificity is not known.

A sample-barcoded 5' primer and a J-beta primer mix were used in a second PCR of about 7 to 12 cycles. Using its own MiXCR run on the 5' RACE reads, TCRdb lists one record per CDR3 protein. The data hold about 2 million distinct CDR3 sequences, with about 49% observed a single time. Points from the study as a whole: Long-lived and aged donors differed, with more naive CD4+ cells and higher diversity in the long-lived.

The specimen sequenced was blood. This TCR was recovered from a woman in her thirties or forties in good health. J is TRBJ2-5 and V is TRBV5-4; a possible D gene is TRBD2 (5 bases). The CDR3 region has the DNA TGTGCCAGCAGCTCCCCCGAGGACTCAGAGACCCAGTACTTC. This sequence encodes CASSSPEDSETQYF.